Following are 31 T cell receptor beta chains from one sample sequenced in a study of blood T cell repertoires in COVID-19 (dated by TCRdb to 2020 to 2022). The library was built by means of the immunoSEQ multiplex PCR assay. The table was pulled from immuneACCESS by TCRdb, which kept in-frame rearrangements only. Such tables lose some clones; where checked, under half of the loss comes from unresolved V genes, and the rest has no known cause. The sample records some 250,000 clones, 81% of which are singletons. The ten largest clones add up to approximately 8% of the sample. Material: peripheral blood. Source of these receptors: a woman aged 80 or older with acute or convalescent COVID-19.

V usage is TRBV11-2 and J usage is TRBJ2-7; 14 bases map to TRBD2. CDR3 length: 15 residues. Trimming removed 4 bases from V and 3 bases from J; junction bases left unmatched: 2. Germline V CDR1 and CDR2: SGHAT, FQNNGV. CDR3 amino acids: CASSSGLAGGYEQYF. The CDR3 DNA reads TGTGCCAGCAGCTCTGGACTAGCGGGAGGCTACGAGCAGTACTTC. The full variable domain, completed using reference TRBV11-2 and TRBJ2-7, is EAGVAQSPRYKIIEKRQSVAFWCNPISGHATLYWYQQILGQGPKLLIQFQNNGVVDDSQLPKDRFSAERLKGVDSTLKIQPAKLEDSAVYLCASSSGLAGGYEQYFGPGTRLTVT.

This sequence joins TRBV18 and TRBJ1-6, with a weak D call TRBD1 (6 bases). The germline V gene has CDR1 KGHSH and CDR2 LQKENI. This CDR3 is 12 amino acids long. Trimming removed 6 bases at V and 13 bases at J, with 13 bases between. The CDR3 region is CASSTGHQPLHF. CDR3 coding DNA: TGTGCCAGCTCGACGGGACACCAGCCCCTCCACTTT.

J is TRBJ1-5 and V is TRBV27, with 10 bases that match TRBD1. Germline CDR1 is MNHEY and CDR2 is SMNVEV (reference sequence). The CDR3 consists of 18 residues. The junction had 11 bases not matched to a gene; V was cut back by 0 bases and J by 6 bases. The CDR3 DNA sequence: TGTGCCAGCAGTTTATCGCGGTCCGGGACAGGGGCCGCTCAGCCCCAGCATTTT. Amino acid sequence: CASSLSRSGTGAAQPQHF.

V is TRBV12-5 and J is TRBJ2-1; D is unclear. The germline gives CDR1 LGHNT, CDR2 FRNRAP. Trimming pared 2 bases from V and 10 bases from J, leaving 6 bases between. The CDR3 length is 11 residues. The CDR3 here is CASGLIGEQFF. CDR3 sequence (DNA): TGTGCTAGTGGTTTGATCGGGGAGCAGTTCTTC.

The gene calls are TRBV24-1 and TRBJ2-3; 8 nucleotides align to TRBD1. CDR3 length: 16 amino acids. Unmatched junction bases numbered 4, after V lost 3 bases and J lost 0 bases. The germline CDR1 and CDR2 sequences are KGHDR and SFDVKD. The CDR3 DNA follows: TGTGCCACCAGTGATCCTCGGGACAGGAGCACAGATACGCAGTATTTT. Protein sequence: CATSDPRDRSTDTQYF.

The CDR3 region has the DNA TGTGCCAGCAGCGTAGCTCCCGGGACGGAGGGCAATGAGCAGTTCTTC. Amino acids: CASSVAPGTEGNEQFF. The chain carries TRBV9 and TRBJ2-1, with D maybe TRBD2 (6 bases). The germline gives CDR1 SGDLS, CDR2 YYNGEE. V lost 0 bases and J lost 6, with 16 bases in between. This CDR3 region has 16 residues. The full variable domain, with the rest looked up from reference TRBV9 and TRBJ2-1, is DSGVTQTPKHLITATGQRVTLRCSPRSGDLSVYWYQQSLDQGLQFLIQYYNGEERAKGNILERFSAQQFPDLHSELNLSSLELGDSALYFCASSVAPGTEGNEQFFGPGTRLTVL.

This chain joins TRBV25-1 and TRBJ2-7; TRBD1 aligns across 10 bases. The CDR3 spans 15 residues. Germline CDR1 is MGHDK and CDR2 is SYGVNS. V shed 5 bases, J shed 4 bases, and the junction held 8 bases outside the gene matches. The CDR3: CASSWAGTGAYEQYF. DNA for the CDR3: TGTGCCAGCAGTTGGGCCGGGACAGGGGCTTACGAGCAGTACTTC.

The chain joins TRBV7-6 to TRBJ1-5; no firm D call. Germline V lookup: CDR1 SGHVS, CDR2 FNYEAQ. Trimming took 1 base from V and 3 from J, leaving 13 bases between them. The CDR3 loop spans 16 amino acids. In DNA form, the CDR3 reads TGTGCCAGCAGCTTAGAGGCGGTGAGGGTCAATCAGCCCCAGCATTTT. Translating it yields CASSLEAVRVNQPQHF. Filled out from reference TRBV7-6 and TRBJ1-5, the complete variable domain reads GAGVSQSPRYKVTKRGQDVALRCDPISGHVSLYWYRQALGQGPEFLTYFNYEAQQDKSGLPNDRFSAERPEGSISTLTIQRTEQRDSAMYRCASSLEAVRVNQPQHFGDGTRLSIL.

The chain joins TRBV6-5 to TRBJ2-1, with no clear D. CDR1 and CDR2 from the germline V gene are MNHEY and SVGAGI. Trimming took 2 bases from V and 9 from J, leaving 8 bases between them. This CDR3 spans 12 amino acids. CDR3 sequence: CASSYGSGEQFF. The CDR3 nucleotides read TGTGCCAGCAGTTACGGGTCGGGTGAGCAGTTCTTC.

A few counts support this clone. This chain joins TRBV5-1 and TRBJ2-3, with D unclear. This CDR3 is built from 15 residues. The ends were cut back, 0 bases at V and 0 bases at J, with 8 bases in the middle. The germline CDR1 and CDR2 sequences are SGHRS and YFSETQ. CDR3 region: CASSLDGRSTDTQYF. In DNA form, the CDR3 reads TGCGCCAGCAGCTTGGACGGCAGGAGCACAGATACGCAGTATTTT.

V is TRBV11-2 and J is TRBJ1-1, with no clear D. Germline-derived CDR1 and CDR2 are SGHAT and FQNNGV. The CDR3 totals 13 residues. V dropped 5 bases and J dropped 7 bases, with 14 bases sitting between them. The CDR3 sequence: CASSRDRLGEAFF. The DNA for the CDR3 is TGTGCCAGCAGCCGGGATCGGTTGGGTGAAGCTTTCTTT.

This chain links TRBV18 with TRBJ2-7, with D possibly being TRBD1 (6 bases). This CDR3 spans 13 amino acids. From germline, CDR1 is KGHSH and CDR2 LQKENI. The V gene lost 6 bases and the J gene lost 0 bases, with 9 bases spanning the gap. The CDR3 nucleotides read TGTGCCAGCTCTCCGGACAGCTCCTACGAGCAGTACTTC. Its protein product is CASSPDSSYEQYF. Full variable domain (rest looked up from reference TRBV18 and TRBJ2-7): NAGVMQNPRHLVRRRGQEARLRCSPMKGHSHVYWYRQLPEEGLKFMVYLQKENIIDESGMPKERFSAEFPKEGPSILRIQQVVRGDSAAYFCASSPDSSYEQYFGPGTRLTVT.

The gene calls are TRBV6-2 or TRBV6-3 and TRBJ2-1, with 7 bases fitting TRBD2. Germline V lookup: CDR1 MNHEY, CDR2 SVGEGT. The CDR3 contains 12 residues. The ends lost 5 bases at V and 8 bases at J; junction bases unmatched: 3. DNA for the CDR3: TGTGCCAGCAGTAGACTAGCCTATGAGCAGTTCTTC. Its translation is CASSRLAYEQFF.

This sequence joins TRBV7-3 and TRBJ2-3; D is ambiguous. The CDR3 spans 14 residues. The germline CDR1 and CDR2 sequences are SGHTA and FQGTGA. V was shortened by 2 bases and J by 2 bases, with 8 bases between the two germline ends. The CDR3 DNA reads as TGTGCCAGCAGCTTATACGGGTCCACAGATACGCAGTATTTT. It translates to CASSLYGSTDTQYF.

The chain employs TRBV7-8 and TRBJ1-6; 9 nucleotides match TRBD1. V shed 6 bases, J shed 8 bases, and the junction held 5 bases outside the gene matches. This CDR3 region has 14 residues. Germline CDR1 and CDR2: SGHVS and FQNEAQ. The DNA of the CDR3 is TGTGCCAGCAGTTGGACAGGGGAGGATTCACCCCTCCACTTT. It is translated as CASSWTGEDSPLHF.

V gene TRBV6-1 combines with J gene TRBJ1-5; 7 bases are shared with TRBD1. Germline V CDR1 and CDR2: MNHNS, SASEGT. V shed 3 bases and J 5 bases; nucleotides not matched to a gene: 4. The CDR3 covers 14 residues. The CDR3 DNA follows: TGTGCCAGCAGTGAGGACAGGAGACATCAGCCCCAGCATTTT. Protein: CASSEDRRHQPQHF.

The CDR3 protein is CASSWGGTGNQPQHF. CDR3 bases: TGTGCCAGCAGTTGGGGGGGGACGGGCAATCAGCCCCAGCATTTT. The chain uses TRBV6-5 and TRBJ1-5; D might be TRBD1 (5 bases). The CDR3 has 15 amino acids. In germline, CDR1 is MNHEY, CDR2 SVGAGI. V was clipped by 4 bases and J by 2 bases, with 12 bases between them.

V usage is TRBV14 and J usage is TRBJ1-4, with D uncertain. With 5 bases removed from V and 8 bases from J, the gap between germline ends came to 18 bases. Germline CDR1 is SGHDN and CDR2 is FVKESK. The CDR3 is 15 amino acids. As DNA, the CDR3 is TGTGCCAGCAGCTTGGAGGCAGGCTGGGGAGAAAAACTGTTTTTT. Residues: CASSLEAGWGEKLFF.

The rearrangement links TRBV4-1 to TRBJ2-3; D is uncertain. CDR1 MGHRA and CDR2 YSYEKL come from the germline V gene. CDR3 length: 14 amino acids. V lost 3 bases, J lost 1 base, and 8 bases lay in between. The DNA for the CDR3 is TGCGCCAGCAGCCAGAGGTTGGGCACAGATACGCAGTATTTT. Its protein is CASSQRLGTDTQYF.

The chain is built from TRBV6-6 and TRBJ1-2; D gene unclear. V lost 8 bases and J lost 5, with 9 bases in between. CDR1 is MNHNY, CDR2 SVGAGI, per germline (reference sequence). The CDR3 runs to 11 residues. CDR3 protein: CASHERYGYTF. CDR3 nucleotide sequence: TGTGCCAGCCACGAGAGGTATGGCTACACCTTC.

The rearrangement joins TRBV27 to TRBJ2-1; weak D call: TRBD2 (5 bases). Germline CDR1 MNHEY, CDR2 SMNVEV (reference sequence). The CDR3 spans 17 residues. Trimming took off 4 bases at V and 0 bases at J, with 16 bases between the two ends. This chain's CDR3 is CASSSREEVSSYNEQFF. In nucleotides, the CDR3 is TGTGCCAGCAGTTCCAGAGAGGAGGTCAGCTCCTACAATGAGCAGTTCTTC.

V gene TRBV5-1 combines with J gene TRBJ2-5, with a tentative D call TRBD1 (6 bases). CDR3 size: 15 residues. V was cut by 0 bases and J by 0 bases, with 9 bases left in between. The germline V gene has CDR1 SGHRS and CDR2 YFSETQ. The CDR3 sequence: CASSLGGHNQETQYF. As DNA, the CDR3 is TGCGCCAGCAGCTTGGGGGGACACAACCAAGAGACCCAGTACTTC.

J is TRBJ2-7 and V is TRBV10-3; D is undetermined. V gave up 3 bases and J gave up 0 bases, with 3 bases separating them. This CDR3 has 12 residues. Germline V gene data show CDR1 as ENHRY and CDR2 as SYGVKD. CDR3 DNA sequence: TGTGCCATCAGTGATCGCTCCTACGAGCAGTACTTC. It encodes CAISDRSYEQYF.

The chain couples TRBV7-3 to TRBJ2-7, with 12 positions matching TRBD1. The V and J ends lost 9 bases and 2 bases, in that order; junction bases with no gene match: 11. CDR1 is SGHTA, CDR2 FQGTGA, per germline. The CDR3 totals 16 residues. CDR3 sequence: CARSGQGAFPPYEQYF. In DNA form, the CDR3 reads TGTGCCAGATCGGGACAGGGGGCCTTTCCACCCTACGAGCAGTACTTC.

The genes are TRBV18 and TRBJ1-2; possibly TRBD1 for D (6 bases). Germline V gene lookup returns CDR1 KGHSH and CDR2 LQKENI. Trimming cost V 3 bases and J 2 bases, with 13 bases left between them. CDR3 length: 15 amino acids. This CDR3 is CASSPLAGQNYGYTF. CDR3 sequence (DNA): TGTGCCAGCTCACCGTTAGCCGGACAGAACTATGGCTACACCTTC.

V usage is TRBV9 and J usage is TRBJ2-4; 9 positions agree with TRBD2. This CDR3 has 12 amino acids. Germline CDR1 is SGDLS and CDR2 is YYNGEE. V lost 4 bases and J lost 12; bases outside the gene matches: 5. CDR3 in amino acids: CASSPGTSNQYF. CDR3 nucleotides: TGTGCCAGCAGCCCCGGGACTAGCAATCAGTACTTC.

The chain has TRBV6-5 and TRBJ1-2; D not resolved. The length of the CDR3 is 13 residues. Germline V gene sequence: CDR1 MNHEY, CDR2 SVGAGI. Trimming cost V 2 bases and J 2 bases, with 6 bases left between them. CDR3 sequence reads: CASSYILNYGYTF. The CDR3 DNA reads as TGTGCCAGCAGTTACATACTAAACTATGGCTACACCTTC.

The chain employs TRBV6-5 and TRBJ1-1; 10 bases match TRBD1. Germline V CDR1 and CDR2: MNHEY, SVGAGI. V lost 5 bases, J lost 4 bases, and 4 bases stayed unmatched. CDR3 size: 14 residues. In nucleotides, the CDR3 is TGTGCCAGCAGTACGACAGGGGGCCTCACTGAAGCTTTCTTT. Translating it yields CASSTTGGLTEAFF.

The V and J genes are TRBV5-1 and TRBJ1-6; TRBD1 matches at 7 bases. This CDR3 comprises 17 residues. CDR1 SGHRS and CDR2 YFSETQ come from the germline V gene. Trimming at V came to 1 base and at J to 0 bases, leaving 4 bases not matched to a gene. The CDR3 nucleotides are TGCGCCAGCAGCTTGCAGGGACAGAGCTCCTATAATTCACCCCTCCACTTT. Encoded protein: CASSLQGQSSYNSPLHF. Full variable domain (rest looked up from reference TRBV5-1 and TRBJ1-6): KAGVTQTPRYLIKTRGQQVTLSCSPISGHRSVSWYQQTPGQGLQFLFEYFSETQRNKGNFPGRFSGRQFSNSRSEMNVSTLELGDSALYLCASSLQGQSSYNSPLHFGNGTRLTVT.

The J gene is TRBJ1-1, the V gene TRBV20-1, with TRBD1 matching 7 bases. With 7 bases clipped from V and 11 bases from J, the junction kept 10 bases outside the gene matches. Germline V gene sequence: CDR1 DFQATT, CDR2 SNEGSKA (reference sequence). The CDR3 sequence is 11 residues long. Here the CDR3 reads CSGVGGQEAFF. CDR3 coding DNA: TGCAGTGGGGTCGGTGGACAGGAGGCTTTCTTT.

The CDR3 DNA follows: TGTGCCAGTAGACAGGGTTATAGCAATCAGCCCCAGCATTTT. Amino acid sequence: CASRQGYSNQPQHF. The rearrangement links TRBV19 to TRBJ1-5, with D possibly being TRBD1 (6 bases). Looked up from germline, CDR1 is LNHDA and CDR2 is SQIVND (reference sequence). CDR3 length equals 14 residues. The V gene lost 6 bases and the J gene lost 0 bases, with 9 bases spanning the gap.